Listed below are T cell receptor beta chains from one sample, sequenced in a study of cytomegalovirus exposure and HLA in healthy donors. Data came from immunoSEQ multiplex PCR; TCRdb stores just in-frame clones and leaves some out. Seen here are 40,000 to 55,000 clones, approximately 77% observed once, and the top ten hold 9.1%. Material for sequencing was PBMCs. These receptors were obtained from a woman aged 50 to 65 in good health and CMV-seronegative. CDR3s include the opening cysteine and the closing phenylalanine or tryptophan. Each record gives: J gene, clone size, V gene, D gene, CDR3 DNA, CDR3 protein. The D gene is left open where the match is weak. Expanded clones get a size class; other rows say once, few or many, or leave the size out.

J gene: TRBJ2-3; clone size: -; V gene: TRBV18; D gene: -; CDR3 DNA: TGTGCCAGCTCACCGTCGCAGTTGCATACGCAGTATTTT; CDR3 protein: CASSPSQLHTQYF
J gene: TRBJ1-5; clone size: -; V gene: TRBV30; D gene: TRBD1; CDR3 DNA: TGTGCCTGGACCAGAGGACAGGGGGATCAGCCCCAGCATTTT; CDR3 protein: CAWTRGQGDQPQHF
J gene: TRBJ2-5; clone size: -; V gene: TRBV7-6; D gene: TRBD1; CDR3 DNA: TGTGCCAGCAGCTTAGCGGGGGGACAGGGTGGGGAGACCCAGTACTTC; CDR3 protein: CASSLAGGQGGETQYF
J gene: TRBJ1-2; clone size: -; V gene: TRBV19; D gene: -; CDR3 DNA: TGTGCCACTCGACGGACAGAACAATGGTACGGCTACACCTTC; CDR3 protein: CATRRTEQWYGYTF
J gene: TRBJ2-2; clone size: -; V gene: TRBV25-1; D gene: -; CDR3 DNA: TGTGCCAGCGGTGGGGGAGAACAGGGCGACACCGGGGAGCTGTTTTTT; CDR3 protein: CASGGGEQGDTGELFF
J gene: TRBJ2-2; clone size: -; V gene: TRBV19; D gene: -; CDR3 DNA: TGTGCCAGTAGTATTAGTCGCGGGACGCTCTCCGGGGAGCTGTTTTTT; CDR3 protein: CASSISRGTLSGELFF
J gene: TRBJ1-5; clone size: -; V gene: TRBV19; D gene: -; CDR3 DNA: TGTGCCAGTACGGACAGTCCCTATCAGCCCCAGCATTTT; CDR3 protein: CASTDSPYQPQHF
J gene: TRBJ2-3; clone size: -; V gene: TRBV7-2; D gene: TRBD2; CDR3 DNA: TGTGCCAGCAGCTTAGAAGCGCGGCGGGGGGGCACAGATACGCAGTATTTT; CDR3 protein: CASSLEARRGGTDTQYF
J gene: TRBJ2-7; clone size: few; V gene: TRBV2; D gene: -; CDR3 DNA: TGTGCCAGCAGTGAACAAACGCCCCGCGAGTACTTC; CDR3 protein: CASSEQTPREYF
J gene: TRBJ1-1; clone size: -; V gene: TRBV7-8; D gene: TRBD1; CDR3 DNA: TGTGCCAGCAGCTTAGCGGGACAGCAAACGAACACTGAAGCTTTCTTT; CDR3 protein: CASSLAGQQTNTEAFF
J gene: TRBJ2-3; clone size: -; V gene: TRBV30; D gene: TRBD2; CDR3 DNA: TGTGCCTGGAGTGTACTTAGCGGGACCTACACAGATACGCAGTATTTT; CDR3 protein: CAWSVLSGTYTDTQYF
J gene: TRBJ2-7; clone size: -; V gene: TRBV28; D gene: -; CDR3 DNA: TGTGCCAGCAGTGCTTCTCCTTTGGCAGTCAACGAGCAGTACTTC; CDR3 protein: CASSASPLAVNEQYF
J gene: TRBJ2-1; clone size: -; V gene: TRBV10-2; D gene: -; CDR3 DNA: TGCGCCAGCAGTGACCGCTACAATGAGCAGTTCTTC; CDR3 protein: CASSDRYNEQFF
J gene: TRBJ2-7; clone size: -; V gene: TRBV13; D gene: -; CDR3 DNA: TGTGCCAGCAGCCCCTACGCGGGACTGCGTTCCTACGAGCAGTACTTC; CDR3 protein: CASSPYAGLRSYEQYF
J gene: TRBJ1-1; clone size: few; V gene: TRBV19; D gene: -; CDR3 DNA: TGTGCCAGTAGTCCGTGGACGGCAGGGGACGCTTTCTTT; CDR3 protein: CASSPWTAGDAFF
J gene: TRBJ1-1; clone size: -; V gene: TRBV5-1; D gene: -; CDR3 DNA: TGCGCCAGCAGCTTGATTACCATGGGAACGGGGACTGAAGCTTTCTTT; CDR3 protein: CASSLITMGTGTEAFF
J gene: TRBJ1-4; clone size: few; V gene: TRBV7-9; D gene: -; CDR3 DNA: TGTGCCAGCAGCTTAGGGACAGCCCCTTTGCGGGAAAAACTGTTTTTT; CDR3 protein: CASSLGTAPLREKLFF
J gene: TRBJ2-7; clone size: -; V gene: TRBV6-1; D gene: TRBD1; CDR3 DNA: TGTGCCAGCAGTGAAATGGGACAGGCCAGCTACGAGCAGTACTTC; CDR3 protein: CASSEMGQASYEQYF